The next 18 T cell receptor beta chains were all read from a single sample in a study of blood T cell repertoires in COVID-19. Measured with immunoSEQ multiplex PCR; TCRdb has only the in-frame clones, and not every one. This table holds 200,000 to 300,000 clones, roughly 80% found once. Sequenced sample: peripheral blood. The source of these receptors is an elderly woman with acute or convalescent COVID-19.

This rearrangement joins TRBV19 to TRBJ2-4, with D maybe TRBD1 (5 bases). V lost 4 bases, J lost 3 bases, and 13 bases lay in between. The CDR3 has 15 residues. Per germline, CDR1 LNHDA and CDR2 SQIVND (reference sequence). DNA for the CDR3: TGTGCCAGTAGTAGGGCAGGGAATGTCAAAAACATTCAGTACTTC. Protein: CASSRAGNVKNIQYF.

As DNA, the CDR3 is TGTGCCAGCAGTCGCAGTTTTGGGGGCCGCACAGATACGCAGTATTTT. It is translated as CASSRSFGGRTDTQYF. The chain combines TRBV27 with TRBJ2-3; the D gene is possibly TRBD1 (6 bases). The germline gives CDR1 MNHEY, CDR2 SMNVEV (reference sequence). Trimming took off 5 bases at V and 1 base at J, with 16 bases between the two ends. The CDR3 has 16 amino acids.

This CDR3 is CASSAQTYSNQPQHF. The CDR3 DNA reads TGTGCCAGCAGTGCCCAGACTTATAGCAATCAGCCCCAGCATTTT. J is TRBJ1-5 and V is TRBV2; D unresolved. Trimming shortened V by 4 bases and J by 0 bases, and 10 bases separated the two germline ends. Germline CDR1 and CDR2: SNHLY and FYNNEI. The CDR3 contains 15 residues.

This CDR3 reads CASRRGGSTDTQYF. The CDR3 DNA sequence: TGTGCCAGCAGACGGGGTGGTAGCACAGATACGCAGTATTTT. The chain combines TRBV5-6 with TRBJ2-3, with a possible D match to TRBD2 (5 bases). The germline V gene has CDR1 SGHDT and CDR2 YYEEEE. The V end lost 5 bases, the J end lost 0 bases, and 10 bases lay between the germline ends. The CDR3 totals 14 residues.

The chain recombines TRBV28 with TRBJ1-5; D not certain. The germline V and J ends were trimmed by 5 bases and 9 bases, with 11 bases remaining between them. The length of the CDR3 is 12 residues. Germline V lookup: CDR1 MDHEN, CDR2 SYDVKM. This chain's CDR3 is CASSPRGLPQHF. The CDR3, as DNA: TGTGCCAGCAGTCCCCGGGGTCTGCCCCAGCATTTT.

V and J are TRBV9 and TRBJ2-7; maybe TRBD1 (5 bases). V gave up 0 bases and J gave up 1 base, with 14 bases separating them. Germline values: CDR1 SGDLS, CDR2 YYNGEE. The CDR3 runs 16 residues. CDR3 amino acids: CASSVGFTGLSYEQYF. CDR3 nucleotide sequence: TGTGCCAGCAGCGTAGGTTTCACAGGCCTGTCCTACGAGCAGTACTTC.

The J gene is TRBJ1-2, the V gene TRBV6-2 or TRBV6-3, with TRBD1 matching over 7 bases. In germline, CDR1 is MNHEY, CDR2 SVGEGT. The V and J ends lost 2 bases and 0 bases, in that order; junction bases with no gene match: 3. The CDR3 contains 15 residues. The CDR3 protein is CASSYVGQANYGYTF. CDR3 bases: TGTGCCAGCAGTTACGTTGGACAGGCTAACTATGGCTACACCTTC.

This clone has only one observation. V gene TRBV2 combines with J gene TRBJ1-2; 10 bases line up with TRBD1. Losses at the gene ends were 4 bases for V and 7 bases for J; bases not matched to a gene: 6. The CDR3 has 14 amino acids. Germline-derived CDR1 and CDR2 are SNHLY and FYNNEI. In DNA form, the CDR3 reads TGTGCCAGCAGTGGGACAGGGGGGTCAGGTGGCTACACCTTC. Translation: CASSGTGGSGGYTF.

This clone occurred a few times. This sequence joins TRBV5-1 and TRBJ1-3; TRBD1 matches 7 bases. Germline values: CDR1 SGHRS, CDR2 YFSETQ. With V trimmed by 2 bases and J by 0 bases, 5 bases remained unmatched. The CDR3 is made up of 16 amino acids. The CDR3 is CASSFQGDTSGNTIYF. The CDR3 DNA is TGCGCCAGCAGCTTCCAGGGGGATACCTCTGGAAACACCATATATTTT.

This chain links TRBV6-2 or TRBV6-3 with TRBJ2-7, with 11 positions matching TRBD2. Germline V gives CDR1 MNHEY, CDR2 SVGEGT. The V gene end was trimmed by 2 bases and the J gene end by 0 bases; junction bases not matched to a gene: 6. This CDR3 spans 17 amino acids. The CDR3 DNA follows: TGTGCCAGCAGTTACACTAGCGGGAGTTCGAGCTCCTACGAGCAGTACTTC. This translates into CASSYTSGSSSSYEQYF.

CDR3 in amino acids: CASSMVRETEAFF. The CDR3 DNA follows: TGTGCCAGTAGTATGGTACGAGAAACTGAAGCTTTCTTT. The chain employs TRBV19 and TRBJ1-1; D uncertain. Germline loops: CDR1 LNHDA, CDR2 SQIVND (reference sequence). Trimming removed 3 bases from V and 5 bases from J, with 10 bases in between. This CDR3 comprises 13 residues.

This chain links TRBV5-5 with TRBJ1-1; tentatively, D is TRBD1 (6 bases). The CDR3 has 14 residues. CDR1 and CDR2 (germline): SGHKS, YYEKEE (reference sequence). Deletions cut 4 bases from V and 2 bases from J, with 12 bases between. The CDR3 loop is CASSPRGYNTEAFF. The CDR3 coding sequence is TGTGCCAGCAGCCCCAGGGGATATAACACTGAAGCTTTCTTT.

The CDR3, as DNA: TGCAGCGTTGAAGTAGCCGGGACAGGGGGTGGAGGCTACACCTTC. Translation gives CSVEVAGTGGGGYTF. The chain employs TRBV29-1 and TRBJ1-2; 11 positions match TRBD1. The trim removed 1 base at V and 8 bases at J, leaving 9 bases unmatched. Germline V gene lookup returns CDR1 SQVTM and CDR2 ANQGSEA. This CDR3 spans 15 amino acids. Supplemented by reference TRBV29-1 and TRBJ1-2, the full variable domain reads SAVISQKPSRDICQRGTSLTIQCQVDSQVTMMFWYRQQPGQSLTLIATANQGSEATYESGFVIDKFPISRPNLTFSTLTVSNMSPEDSSIYLCSVEVAGTGGGGYTFGSGTRLTVV.

The rearrangement joins TRBV5-1 to TRBJ1-1; 8 bases are a match to TRBD1. The CDR3 contains 15 residues. From germline, CDR1 is SGHRS and CDR2 YFSETQ. Unmatched junction bases numbered 5, after V lost 3 bases and J lost 1 base. The CDR3 region is CASSYGQGANTEAFF. The CDR3, as DNA: TGCGCCAGCAGCTATGGACAGGGAGCGAACACTGAAGCTTTCTTT. Supplemented by reference TRBV5-1 and TRBJ1-1, the full variable domain reads KAGVTQTPRYLIKTRGQQVTLSCSPISGHRSVSWYQQTPGQGLQFLFEYFSETQRNKGNFPGRFSGRQFSNSRSEMNVSTLELGDSALYLCASSYGQGANTEAFFGQGTRLTVV.

The genes are TRBV11-3 and TRBJ2-1; the match to TRBD2 covers 7 bases. The CDR3 runs to 17 residues. CDR1 and CDR2 (germline): SGHNT, YENEEA. J was trimmed by 0 bases and V by 3 bases; bases with no gene match: 8. The CDR3 DNA sequence: TGTGCCAGCAGCTTCGGACCCGGGGGGAGCTCCTACAATGAGCAGTTCTTC. Translating gives CASSFGPGGSSYNEQFF.

The J gene is TRBJ2-4, the V gene TRBV13; D gene unclear. The CDR3 spans 13 residues. CDR1 is PRHDT, CDR2 FYEKMQ, per germline (reference sequence). The germline V and J ends were trimmed by 3 bases and 4 bases, with 7 bases remaining between them. Here the CDR3 reads CASSFQAKNIQYF. Here the CDR3 DNA reads TGTGCCAGCAGCTTCCAGGCAAAAAACATTCAGTACTTC.

The chain uses TRBV5-1 and TRBJ2-7; tentatively, D is TRBD1 (5 bases). Germline lookup yields CDR1 SGHRS and CDR2 YFSETQ. V lost 0 bases and J lost 0, with 16 bases in between. The CDR3 has 17 amino acids. CDR3 DNA sequence: TGCGCCAGCAGCTTGGCCGGGCAGGGTAGGGTCTCCTACGAGCAGTACTTC. It specifies CASSLAGQGRVSYEQYF.

The table lists this clone with a count of one. The genes are TRBV30 and TRBJ2-5; tentatively, D is TRBD1 (6 bases). The CDR3 runs to 14 residues. CDR1 and CDR2 (germline): GTSNPN, SVGIG (reference sequence). The ends were cut back, 3 bases at V and 5 bases at J, with 16 bases in the middle. CDR3 sequence reads: CAWRQMDSKETQYF. The CDR3, as DNA: TGTGCCTGGAGGCAAATGGACAGCAAGGAGACCCAGTACTTC.